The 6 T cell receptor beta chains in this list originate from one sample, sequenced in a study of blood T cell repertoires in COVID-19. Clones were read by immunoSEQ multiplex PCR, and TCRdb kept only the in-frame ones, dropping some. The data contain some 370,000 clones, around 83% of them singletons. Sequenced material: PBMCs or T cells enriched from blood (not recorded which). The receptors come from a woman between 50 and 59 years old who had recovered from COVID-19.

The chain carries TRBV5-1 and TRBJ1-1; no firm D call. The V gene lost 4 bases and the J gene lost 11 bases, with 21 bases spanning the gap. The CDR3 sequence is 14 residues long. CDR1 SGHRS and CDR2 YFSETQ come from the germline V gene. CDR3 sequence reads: CASSQAGMGIGAFF. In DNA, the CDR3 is TGCGCCAGCAGCCAAGCCGGGATGGGAATCGGGGCTTTCTTT.

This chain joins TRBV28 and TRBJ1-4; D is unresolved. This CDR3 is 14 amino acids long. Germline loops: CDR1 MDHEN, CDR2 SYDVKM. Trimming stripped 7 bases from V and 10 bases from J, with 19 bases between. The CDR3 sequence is CASTVPGRLGKLFF. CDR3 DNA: TGTGCCAGCACCGTACCTGGAAGGCTAGGAAAACTGTTTTTT.

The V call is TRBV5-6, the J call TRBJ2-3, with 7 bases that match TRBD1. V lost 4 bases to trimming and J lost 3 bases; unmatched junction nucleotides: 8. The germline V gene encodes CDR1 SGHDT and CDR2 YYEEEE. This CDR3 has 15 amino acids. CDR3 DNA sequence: TGTGCCAGCAGCCCTACAGGGGTTGGAACAGATACGCAGTATTTT. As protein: CASSPTGVGTDTQYF.

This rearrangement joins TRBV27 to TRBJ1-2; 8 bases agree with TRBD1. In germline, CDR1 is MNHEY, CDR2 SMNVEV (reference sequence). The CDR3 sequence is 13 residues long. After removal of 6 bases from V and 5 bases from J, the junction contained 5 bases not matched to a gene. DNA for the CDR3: TGTGCCAGCAGCCAGACAGGGGATTATGGCTACACCTTC. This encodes CASSQTGDYGYTF.

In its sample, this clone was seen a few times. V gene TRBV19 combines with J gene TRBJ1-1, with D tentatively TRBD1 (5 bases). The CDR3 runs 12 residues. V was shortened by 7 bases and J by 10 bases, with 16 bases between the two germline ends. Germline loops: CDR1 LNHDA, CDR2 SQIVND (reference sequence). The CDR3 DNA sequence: TGTGCCAGTACGCTAGGGCAGGGTGGAGCTTTCTTT. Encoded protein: CASTLGQGGAFF.

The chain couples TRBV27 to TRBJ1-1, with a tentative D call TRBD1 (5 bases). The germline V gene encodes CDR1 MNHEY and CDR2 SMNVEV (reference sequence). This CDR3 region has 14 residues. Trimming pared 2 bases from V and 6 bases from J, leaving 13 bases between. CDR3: CASSLNWGEAEAFF. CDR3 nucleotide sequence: TGTGCCAGCAGTTTAAACTGGGGGGAGGCTGAAGCTTTCTTT.